This note documents a single T cell receptor (beta chain) sequence. These data are taken from a study of control samples from healthy donors and cancer patients. Sequencing used immunoSEQ multiplex PCR; TCRdb keeps in-frame clones, though not all of them. The table includes around 110,000 clones, 80% to 90% detected once. The sequencing input was PBMCs. This clonotype originated in a woman in her fifties or sixties with colorectal cancer.

The CDR3 region is CSVQTSGEETQYF. Written as DNA, the CDR3 is TGCAGCGTTCAGACTAGCGGCGAGGAGACCCAGTACTTC. The genes are TRBV29-1 and TRBJ2-5; 9 bases align to TRBD2. Germline CDR1 is SQVTM and CDR2 is ANQGSEA. The CDR3 has 13 amino acids. V gave up 5 bases and J gave up 5 bases; unmatched junction bases: 6.